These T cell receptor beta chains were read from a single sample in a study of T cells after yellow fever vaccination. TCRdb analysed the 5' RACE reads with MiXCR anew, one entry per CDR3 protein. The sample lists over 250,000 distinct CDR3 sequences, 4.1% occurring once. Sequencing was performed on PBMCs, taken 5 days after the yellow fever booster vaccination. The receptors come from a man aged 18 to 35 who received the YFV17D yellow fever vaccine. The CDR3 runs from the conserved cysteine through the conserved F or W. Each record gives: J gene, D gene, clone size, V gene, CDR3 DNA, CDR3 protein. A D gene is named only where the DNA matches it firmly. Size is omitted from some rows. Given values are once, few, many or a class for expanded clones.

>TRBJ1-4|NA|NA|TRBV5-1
TGCGCCAGCAGCTCCAGGACGGGGAATGAAAAACTGTTTTTT
CASSSRTGNEKLFF
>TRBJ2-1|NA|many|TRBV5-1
TGCGCCAGCAGCTTAACTGGGGCAAAGGGTGAGCAGTTCTTC
CASSLTGAKGEQFF
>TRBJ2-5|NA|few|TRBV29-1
TGCAGCGTTCGCGTCAGACCAAAGCAAGAGACCCAGTACTTC
CSVRVRPKQETQYF
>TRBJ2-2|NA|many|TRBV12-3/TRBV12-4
TGTGCCAGCAGCCCCCAGGGGAGCTGGACCGGGGAGCTGTTTTTT
CASSPQGSWTGELFF
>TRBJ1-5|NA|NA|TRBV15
TGTGCCACCAGCAGAGGGGCGGGACGCTTAGGGCCCCAGCATTTT
CATSRGAGRLGPQHF
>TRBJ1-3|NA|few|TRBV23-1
TGCGCCAGCAGTCAGGGGGGAACCGTACCCATCACTGGAAACACCATATATTTT
CASSQGGTVPITGNTIYF
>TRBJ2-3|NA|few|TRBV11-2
TGTGCCAGCAGCCCCCCGACGGAGCGCCTTGGAGATACGCAGTATTTT
CASSPPTERLGDTQYF
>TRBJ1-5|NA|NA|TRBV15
TGTGCCACCAGCAGTGCGGGGGGGATTGGCAATCAGCCCCAGCATTTT
CATSSAGGIGNQPQHF
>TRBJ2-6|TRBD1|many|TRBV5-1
TGCGCCAGCAGACATGGGACAGGGGGCACTGGGGCCAACGTCCTGACTTTC
CASRHGTGGTGANVLTF
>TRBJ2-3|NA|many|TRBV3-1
TGTGCCAGCAGCCAAGTCGGACCCCAAGGGGCGCAGTATTTT
CASSQVGPQGAQYF
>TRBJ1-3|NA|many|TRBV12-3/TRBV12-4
TGTGCCAGCAGCCAACAGGTCTCTGGAAACACCATATATTTT
CASSQQVSGNTIYF
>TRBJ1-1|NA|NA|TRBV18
TGTGCCAGCTCACCTTCGGGAGGGGGTGGTACTGAAGCTTTCTTT
CASSPSGGGGTEAFF
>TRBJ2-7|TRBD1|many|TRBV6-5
TGTGCCAGCAGTTGGTCCTTAGGACAGGGGAAAGAGCAGTACTTC
CASSWSLGQGKEQYF
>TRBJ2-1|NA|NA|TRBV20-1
TGCAGTGCTATTCAGGACAATGAGCAGTTCTTC
CSAIQDNEQFF
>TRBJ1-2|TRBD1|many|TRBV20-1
TGCAGTGCTAGAGATCTCGGACAGGCGCTGAAAGGTGGCTACACCTTC
CSARDLGQALKGGYTF
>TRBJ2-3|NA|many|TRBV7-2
TGTGCCAGCAGCCGCCGGGGGAGCACAGATACGCAGTATTTT
CASSRRGSTDTQYF
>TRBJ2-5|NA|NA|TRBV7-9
TGTGCCAGCAGCGCTGGCACGGTGACTCAAGAGACCCAGTACTTC
CASSAGTVTQETQYF
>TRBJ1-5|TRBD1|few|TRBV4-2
TGTGCCAGCAGCCATTCCTCAGACAGGGCAGGAACCAATCAGCCCCAGCATTTT
CASSHSSDRAGTNQPQHF
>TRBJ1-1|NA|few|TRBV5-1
TGCGCCAGCAGCTCGGGACTCCCGAACACTGAAGCTTTCTTT
CASSSGLPNTEAFF
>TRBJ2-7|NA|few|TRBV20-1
TGCAGTGCTATTAACAGGGTCTCCTACGAGCAGTACTTC
CSAINRVSYEQYF
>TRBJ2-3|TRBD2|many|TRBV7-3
TGTGCCAGCAGCTACAGCGGGGGGCGAATAGATACGCAGTATTTT
CASSYSGGRIDTQYF
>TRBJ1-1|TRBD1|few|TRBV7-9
TGTGCCAGCAGCTTAAACACAGGGGCAAGGGAGGCTTTCTTT
CASSLNTGAREAFF
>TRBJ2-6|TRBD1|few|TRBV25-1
TGTGCCAGTACTGGACAGGGGGCGCCTGGGGCCAACGTCCTGACTTTC
CASTGQGAPGANVLTF
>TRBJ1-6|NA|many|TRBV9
TGTGCCAGCGATGAGGGACGGTGGAATTCACCCCTCCACTTT
CASDEGRWNSPLHF
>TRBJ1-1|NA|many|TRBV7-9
TGTGCCAGCAGCTTAACAGACAAGAACACTGAAGCTTTCTTT
CASSLTDKNTEAFF
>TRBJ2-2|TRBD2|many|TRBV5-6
TGTGCCAGCAGCTTGACCAGCGGGGGCGCCGGGGAGCTGTTTTTT
CASSLTSGGAGELFF
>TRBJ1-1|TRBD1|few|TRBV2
TGTGCCAGCAGTGGGGCAGGGGGGAACACTGAAGCTTTCTTT
CASSGAGGNTEAFF
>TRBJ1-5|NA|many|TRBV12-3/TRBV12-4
TGTGCCAGCACAAAAATGACGGCAGCCAGTAGCAATCAGCCCCAGCATTTT
CASTKMTAASSNQPQHF
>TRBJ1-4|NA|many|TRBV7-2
TGTGCCAGCAGCGACCAGGGGCCAACTAATGAAAAACTGTTTTTT
CASSDQGPTNEKLFF
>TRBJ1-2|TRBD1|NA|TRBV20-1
TGCAGTGCTAGAAAGGACAGGGACTATGGCTACACCTTC
CSARKDRDYGYTF
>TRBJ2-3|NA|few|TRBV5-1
TGCGCCAGCAGACAGGGCGTGGCAGGGCCCTCCACAGATACGCAGTATTTT
CASRQGVAGPSTDTQYF
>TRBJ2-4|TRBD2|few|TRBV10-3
TGTGCCATCAGTCCAGCGGGGGATGACATTCAGTACTTC
CAISPAGDDIQYF
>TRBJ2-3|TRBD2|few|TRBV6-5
TGTGCCAGCAGTTACCAGGTGGGGCGGGGGGCCACGGCCGCAATCACAGATACGCAGTATTTT
CASSYQVGRGATAAITDTQYF
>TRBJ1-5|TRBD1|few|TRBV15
TGTGCCACCAGCAGAGCCCCCCCAGGGGGAGGACAGCCCCAGCATTTT
CATSRAPPGGGQPQHF
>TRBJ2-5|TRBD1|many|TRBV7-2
TGTGCCAGCAGCTTAACCGCAGGGGGCCAGGAGACCCAGTACTTC
CASSLTAGGQETQYF
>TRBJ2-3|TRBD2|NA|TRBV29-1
TGCAGCGTTAGGCGGGGGGGCACAGATACGCAGTATTTT
CSVRRGGTDTQYF
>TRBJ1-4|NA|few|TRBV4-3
TGCGCCAGCAGCCAAGTTTCGGGTTACCGGGGGGAAAAACTGTTTTTT
CASSQVSGYRGEKLFF
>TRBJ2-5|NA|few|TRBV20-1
TGCAGTGCTACCCCGGACCCTGGGGGAGAGACCCAGTACTTC
CSATPDPGGETQYF
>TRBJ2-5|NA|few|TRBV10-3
TGTGCCATCGTGGAGACCCAGTACTTC
CAIVETQYF
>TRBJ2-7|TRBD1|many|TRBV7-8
TGTGCCAGCAGCTTCCCCGGGACAGGGAGAAACGAGCAGTACTTC
CASSFPGTGRNEQYF
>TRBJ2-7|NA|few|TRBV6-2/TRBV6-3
TGTGCCAGCACACAGGGATCCCACGAGCAGTACTTC
CASTQGSHEQYF
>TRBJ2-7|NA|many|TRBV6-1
TGTGCCAGCAGCGCGGGACAGTACGAGCAGTACTTC
CASSAGQYEQYF
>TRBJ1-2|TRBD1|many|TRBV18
TGTGCCAGCTCCACATCGACAGGGCATAACTATGGCTACACCTTC
CASSTSTGHNYGYTF
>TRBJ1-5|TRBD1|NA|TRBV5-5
TGTGCCAGCAGCAATCAGGGGGGCAATCAGCCCCAGCATTTT
CASSNQGGNQPQHF
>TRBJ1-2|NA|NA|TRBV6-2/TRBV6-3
TGTGCCAGCATCGGGGTTTTCAACTATGGCTACACCTTC
CASIGVFNYGYTF
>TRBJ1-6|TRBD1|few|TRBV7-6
TGTGCCAGCAGCTTAGCGCAGGGGGCGGGCGATTCACCCCTCCACTTT
CASSLAQGAGDSPLHF
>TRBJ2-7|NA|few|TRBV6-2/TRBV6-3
TGTGCCAGCAGTCGCGGCGGCTCGTCAGGTGGGTACGAGCAGTACTTC
CASSRGGSSGGYEQYF
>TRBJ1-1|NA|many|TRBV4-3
TGCGCCAGCTCGTTGGGTGTCGGCGCTGAAGCTTTCTTT
CASSLGVGAEAFF
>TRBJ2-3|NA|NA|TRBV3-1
TGTGCCAGCAGCCAAATTGGGACTTCCCTCACAGATACGCAGTATTTT
CASSQIGTSLTDTQYF
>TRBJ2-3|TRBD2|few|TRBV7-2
TGTGCCAGCAGCTACGGGGGGGCCCCAGATACGCAGTATTTT
CASSYGGAPDTQYF
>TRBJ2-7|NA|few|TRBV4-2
TGTGCCAGCAGCCAAGGGCAGGGGGGTATCTCCGAGCAGTACTTC
CASSQGQGGISEQYF
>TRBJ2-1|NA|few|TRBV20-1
TGCAGTGCTAGAACCACCGGGAAAGACAATGAGCAGTTCTTC
CSARTTGKDNEQFF
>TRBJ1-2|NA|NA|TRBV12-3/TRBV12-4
TGTGCCAGCAGGGAACCGTGGGGGGCTGACTATGGCTACACCTTC
CASREPWGADYGYTF